Shown below are 16 T cell receptor beta chains from a single sample sequenced in a study of cytomegalovirus exposure and HLA in healthy donors (dated by TCRdb to 2016 to 2017). Receptor amplification or capture employed the immunoSEQ multiplex PCR assay. The multiplex PCR relied on a mix of 60 forward primers for TCR Vbeta segments and 13 reverse primers for TCR Jbeta segments. TCRdb provides this immuneACCESS table in a form limited to in-frame rearrangements. Some clones are lacking; in checked studies, under half of them reflect an unresolved V gene, and why the rest are absent is not known. The sample table holds 100,000 or so clones, of which 75% to 85% were seen once. The top ten constitute 2.1% of the sample. Material for sequencing was PBMCs. The source of these receptors is a man aged 25-45 years in good health and CMV-seronegative.

The chain couples TRBV30 to TRBJ1-1; 7 bases line up with TRBD1. V trimming: 5 bases; J trimming: 5 bases; junction bases outside the gene matches: 5. Germline values: CDR1 GTSNPN, CDR2 SVGIG (reference sequence). The CDR3 contains 12 residues. CDR3 DNA sequence: TGTGCCTGGTTGAGGGGGCAAACTGAAGCTTTCTTT. Translation: CAWLRGQTEAFF.

This chain connects TRBV6-6 to TRBJ2-2; TRBD2 matches at 8 bases. The ends lost 10 bases at V and 6 bases at J; junction bases unmatched: 10. Germline V gene data show CDR1 as MNHNY and CDR2 as SVGAGI (reference sequence). CDR3 size: 14 residues. CDR3 protein: CAIGGGGSPGELFF. The CDR3 nucleotides read TGTGCCATCGGGGGGGGCGGGAGTCCCGGGGAGCTGTTTTTT.

The chain combines TRBV6-6 with TRBJ1-2, with D maybe TRBD1 (5 bases). The CDR3 extends over 13 amino acids. Germline V gene sequence: CDR1 MNHNY, CDR2 SVGAGI (reference sequence). V was clipped by 10 bases and J by 1 base, with 13 bases between them. This CDR3 reads CATHRDFNYGYTF. The CDR3 nucleotides are TGTGCCACCCACCGGGACTTTAACTATGGCTACACCTTC.

The chain has TRBV15 and TRBJ1-3; D is uncertain. The V end lost 0 bases, the J end lost 6 bases, and 9 bases lay between the germline ends. This CDR3 has 14 residues. Germline V gene sequence: CDR1 LNHNV, CDR2 YYDKDF (reference sequence). The CDR3 sequence is CATSRDGVVNTIYF. CDR3 sequence (DNA): TGTGCCACCAGCAGAGATGGAGTGGTAAACACCATATATTTT.

This chain connects TRBV4-2 to TRBJ2-3, with D possibly TRBD2 on 6 matching bases. The CDR3 length is 15 residues. Germline values: CDR1 LGHNA, CDR2 YNFKEQ. Deletions cut 1 base from V and 0 bases from J, with 8 bases between. CDR3 bases: TGTGCCAGCAGCCAAGTGGGGACTAGCACAGATACGCAGTATTTT. Translation gives CASSQVGTSTDTQYF.

V and J are TRBV6-6 and TRBJ1-2; TRBD1 matches at 8 bases. Germline loops: CDR1 MNHNY, CDR2 SVGAGI (reference sequence). This CDR3 comprises 13 residues. With 6 bases clipped from V and 8 bases from J, the junction kept 8 bases outside the gene matches. CDR3 coding DNA: TGTGCCAGCAGCGTACAGGGGGGGCAAGGCTACACCTTC. Amino acids: CASSVQGGQGYTF.

The V call is TRBV27, the J call TRBJ1-1; 7 nucleotides match TRBD1. From germline, CDR1 is MNHEY and CDR2 SMNVEV (reference sequence). This CDR3 region has 14 residues. V lost 3 bases, J lost 4 bases, and 5 bases stayed unmatched. The CDR3 bases are TGTGCCAGCAGTTTTCACAGGGGTACCACTGAAGCTTTCTTT. This codes for CASSFHRGTTEAFF.

The V call is TRBV11-2, the J call TRBJ2-7, with a weak D call TRBD2 (5 bases). V gave up 4 bases and J gave up 2 bases, with 12 bases separating them. CDR3 length equals 14 residues. CDR1 SGHAT and CDR2 FQNNGV come from the germline V gene. CDR3 sequence reads: CASSYSAGPYEQYF. CDR3 in DNA: TGTGCCAGCAGCTATAGCGCAGGTCCCTACGAGCAGTACTTC.

This clone has just a few counts. The V gene is TRBV6-5, the J gene TRBJ1-3, with D possibly TRBD1 on 6 matching bases. V dropped 6 bases and J dropped 5 bases, with 11 bases sitting between them. Germline-derived CDR1 and CDR2 are MNHEY and SVGAGI. The length of the CDR3 is 13 residues. CDR3 in DNA: TGTGCCAGCAGGTTACAGGGCCGAAACACCATATATTTT. It specifies CASRLQGRNTIYF.

CDR3 coding DNA: TGTGCCAGCAGCAAGACAGGGGGTAGCAATCAGCCCCAGCATTTT. It codes for CASSKTGGSNQPQHF. The rearrangement uses TRBV7-2 and TRBJ1-5, with TRBD1 identical over 9 bases. V shed 5 bases and J 0 bases; nucleotides not matched to a gene: 2. CDR3 length equals 15 residues. Germline lookup yields CDR1 SGHTA and CDR2 FQGNSA.

This chain connects TRBV5-1 to TRBJ2-1; perhaps TRBD2 as D (5 bases). The CDR3 sequence is 15 residues long. V dropped 1 base and J dropped 3 bases, with 11 bases sitting between them. Germline assignment: CDR1 SGHRS and CDR2 YFSETQ. CDR3 sequence: CASSLSSGLYNEQFF. In DNA, the CDR3 is TGCGCCAGCAGCTTGTCCAGCGGACTCTACAATGAGCAGTTCTTC. Supplemented by reference TRBV5-1 and TRBJ2-1, the full variable domain reads KAGVTQTPRYLIKTRGQQVTLSCSPISGHRSVSWYQQTPGQGLQFLFEYFSETQRNKGNFPGRFSGRQFSNSRSEMNVSTLELGDSALYLCASSLSSGLYNEQFFGPGTRLTVL.

The rearrangement links TRBV5-1 to TRBJ1-2; D perhaps matches TRBD1 (5 bases). CDR1 is SGHRS, CDR2 YFSETQ, per germline. The CDR3 extends over 16 amino acids. Trimming stripped 0 bases from V and 7 bases from J, with 19 bases between. The CDR3 nucleotides are TGCGCCAGCAGCTTGGGAGGGGCAGGGACTAAGTCTGGCTACACCTTC. It codes for CASSLGGAGTKSGYTF. The whole variable domain, remainder taken from reference TRBV5-1 and TRBJ1-2, is KAGVTQTPRYLIKTRGQQVTLSCSPISGHRSVSWYQQTPGQGLQFLFEYFSETQRNKGNFPGRFSGRQFSNSRSEMNVSTLELGDSALYLCASSLGGAGTKSGYTFGSGTRLTVV.

In this sample, this clone turned up a few times. This chain uses TRBV9 with TRBJ2-1, with 12 bases matching TRBD2. CDR3 length: 15 residues. Germline CDR1 reads SGDLS; CDR2 reads YYNGEE. With V trimmed by 0 bases and J by 5 bases, 0 bases remained unmatched. The chain's CDR3 is CASSVGTSGNNEQFF. The CDR3 DNA reads TGTGCCAGCAGCGTAGGGACTAGCGGGAACAATGAGCAGTTCTTC.

This chain joins TRBV30 and TRBJ2-7; 7 nucleotides align to TRBD2. The CDR3 totals 15 residues. Germline lookup yields CDR1 GTSNPN and CDR2 SVGIG (reference sequence). V gave up 1 base and J gave up 1 base; unmatched junction bases: 7. This chain's CDR3 is CAWSGEGRGSYEQYF. The CDR3 DNA is TGTGCCTGGAGTGGTGAGGGGCGGGGGTCCTACGAGCAGTACTTC. Drawing the rest from reference TRBV30 and TRBJ2-7, the complete variable domain is SQTIHQWPATLVQPVGSPLSLECTVEGTSNPNLYWYRQAAGRGLQLLFYSVGIGQISSEVPQNLSASRPQDRQFILSSKKLLLSDSGFYLCAWSGEGRGSYEQYFGPGTRLTVT.

V is TRBV29-1 and J is TRBJ1-1, with D tentatively TRBD1 (6 bases). Trimming removed 4 bases at V and 11 bases at J, with 14 bases between. In germline, CDR1 is SQVTM, CDR2 ANQGSEA. The CDR3 contains 11 residues. The DNA for the CDR3 is TGCAGCGTTGGGGTGGGGGGGGCTGCTTTCTTT. Amino acids: CSVGVGGAAFF.

This chain links TRBV14 with TRBJ1-1, with TRBD1 as a possible D gene (5 bases). V was cut by 8 bases and J by 4 bases, with 14 bases left in between. Germline values: CDR1 SGHDN, CDR2 FVKESK. This CDR3 contains 13 residues. CDR3: CASRTWQGTEAFF. CDR3 nucleotides: TGTGCCAGCCGGACATGGCAGGGCACTGAAGCTTTCTTT.